One and the same sample provided the 8 T cell receptor beta chains below, sequenced in a study of spatial heterogeneity in lung cancer. TCRdb processed the 5' RACE reads anew with MiXCR; each CDR3 protein has one entry. This sample has some 37,000 distinct CDR3 sequences; 7.5% occur once, and the top ten carry around 30%. Specified time point: sample taken at primary tumor resection. Whole RNA from tumor, nontumor lung or frozen PBMC was sequenced unsorted. The sequenced sample was PBMCs, obtained at surgery. These receptors came from a male donor with early-stage non-small cell lung cancer.

This clonotype was counted only a few times. This chain joins TRBV7-2 and TRBJ2-5; possible D gene TRBD2, 6 bases. The V gene lost 1 base and the J gene lost 5 bases, with 11 bases spanning the gap. The CDR3 sequence is 14 residues long. Germline CDR1 reads SGHTA; CDR2 reads FQGNSA. As DNA, the CDR3 is TGTGCCAGCAGCTTAGGACTAGTGGAGGAGACCCAGTACTTC. Its translation: CASSLGLVEETQYF.

This clonotype was recorded at least ten times. This chain uses TRBV20-1 with TRBJ2-3; D gene uncertain. The CDR3 spans 12 residues. From germline, CDR1 is DFQATT and CDR2 SNEGSKA (reference sequence). Trimming took 3 bases from V and 6 from J, leaving 10 bases between them. The CDR3 DNA is TGCAGTGCTAGCGCTTCTTCGGATACGCAGTATTTT. Translated: CSASASSDTQYF.

This clonotype was recorded at least ten times. The chain links TRBV27 to TRBJ2-3; D is ambiguous. V was pared by 2 bases and J by 4 bases, with 7 bases between. The CDR3 has 13 residues. Germline values: CDR1 MNHEY, CDR2 SMNVEV (reference sequence). CDR3 loop: CASSLTLPDTQYF. CDR3 DNA sequence: TGTGCCAGCAGTTTAACTTTGCCAGATACGCAGTATTTT.

This clonotype was picked up many times. This chain links TRBV20-1 with TRBJ1-1; unclear D gene. V was shortened by 5 bases and J by 3 bases, with 7 bases between the two germline ends. The CDR3 totals 11 residues. Germline CDR1 DFQATT, CDR2 SNEGSKA (reference sequence). CDR3 residues: CSAPVHTEAFF. The CDR3 DNA sequence: TGCAGTGCTCCTGTCCACACTGAAGCTTTCTTT.

This clonotype was detected many times. The rearrangement links TRBV5-1 to TRBJ1-1, with 7 bases that match TRBD1. The CDR3 extends over 13 amino acids. Germline CDR1 and CDR2: SGHRS and YFSETQ. V lost 4 bases, J lost 10 bases, and 10 bases stayed unmatched. For the CDR3, the DNA is TGCGCCAGCAGCCGGACAGGTCAAGTGGGAGCTTTCTTT. It encodes CASSRTGQVGAFF.

This clonotype was recorded at least ten times. V is TRBV5-1 and J is TRBJ2-2; D may correspond to TRBD1 or TRBD2 (5 bases each). Germline lookup yields CDR1 SGHRS and CDR2 YFSETQ. CDR3 length: 15 residues. The V gene lost 5 bases and the J gene lost 3 bases, with 14 bases spanning the gap. CDR3 DNA: TGCGCCAGCAGTTTGACCGGGGCGGACACCGGGGAGCTGTTTTTT. It encodes CASSLTGADTGELFF.

This clonotype was counted ten times or more. The chain links TRBV10-3 to TRBJ2-7; TRBD2 agrees at 10 bases. Germline CDR1 ENHRY, CDR2 SYGVKD. The CDR3 is 13 amino acids. Unmatched junction bases numbered 5, after V lost 10 bases and J lost 2 bases. The CDR3 DNA is TGTGCCACCCGAAGCGGGGGGGCCTACGAGCAGTACTTC. Amino acids: CATRSGGAYEQYF.

This chain uses TRBV20-1 with TRBJ2-7; TRBD2 matches 9 bases. Losses at the gene ends were 3 bases for V and 2 bases for J; bases not matched to a gene: 8. CDR1 DFQATT and CDR2 SNEGSKA come from the germline V gene (reference sequence). The CDR3 covers 15 residues. CDR3: CSASQAASGTYEQYF. The CDR3 coding sequence is TGCAGTGCTAGCCAGGCGGCTAGCGGGACCTACGAGCAGTACTTC.